These 29 T cell receptor beta chains share one sample of origin, sequenced in a study of T-cell reconstitution after alpha-beta-depleted transplantation in children listed by TCRdb under 2016. Libraries were prepared through PCR. These reads were obtained on an Illumina HiSeq 2500. TCR library preparation used molecular barcoding, with unique molecular identifiers applied to normalize quantification of the TCRbeta repertoire. In-frame beta chains were kept once TCRdb had trimmed the public reads at Q25 with fastp and called clones with MiXCR. Every distinct CDR3 protein forms one entry, paired with its most common genes and DNA. The sample has 450,000 to 600,000 distinct CDR3 sequences on record, about 16% of them singletons. The ten most abundant clones make up 3% to 4% of the sample. This sample comprised PBMCs from the stem cell graft donor, obtained from the stem cell graft. These receptors originate from a human donor who donated a stem cell graft to a child with acute lymphoblastic leukemia.

This clonotype showed up just a few times. The chain couples TRBV12-3 or TRBV12-4 to TRBJ1-1; D gene unclear. The CDR3 spans 11 residues. V lost 6 bases and J lost 11, with 13 bases in between. CDR3 nucleotides: TGTGCCAGCAGCTTAACCGTGCGTGCTTTCTTT. Its translation is CASSLTVRAFF.

This clonotype was counted only a few times. The V and J genes are TRBV7-9 and TRBJ1-3; no definite D call. CDR1 and CDR2 from the germline V gene are SEHNR and FQNEAQ (reference sequence). V dropped 6 bases and J dropped 0 bases, with 9 bases sitting between them. CDR3 length: 14 amino acids. CDR3 residues: CASRPRSSGNTIYF. The DNA of the CDR3 is TGTGCCAGCAGACCCCGGAGCTCTGGAAACACCATATATTTT.

In this sample, this clonotype turned up a few times. Here the CDR3 reads CASSQARVGLLNTGELFF. CDR3 nucleotide sequence: TGCGCCAGCAGCCAAGCTCGCGTGGGACTACTGAACACCGGGGAGCTGTTTTTT. V gene TRBV4-1 combines with J gene TRBJ2-2; 7 nucleotides align to TRBD2. The V gene's germline CDR1 is MGHRA and CDR2 YSYEKL. This CDR3 region has 18 residues. After removal of 1 base from V and 1 base from J, the junction contained 9 bases not matched to a gene.

V gene TRBV2 combines with J gene TRBJ1-5; 8 bases fit TRBD1. Trimming cost V 8 bases and J 0 bases; bases outside gene matches: 9. The V gene's germline CDR1 is SNHLY and CDR2 FYNNEI. This CDR3 has 16 amino acids. The CDR3 reads CASSLRTGYSNQPQHF. The CDR3 DNA follows: TGTGCCAGCTCTTTGAGGACAGGGTATAGCAATCAGCCCCAGCATTTT. The full variable domain, rest sourced from reference TRBV2 and TRBJ1-5, is EPEVTQTPSHQVTQMGQEVILRCVPISNHLYFYWYRQILGQKVEFLVSFYNNEISEKSEIFDDQFSVERPDGSNFTLKIRSTKLEDSAMYFCASSLRTGYSNQPQHFGDGTRLSIL.

The chain combines TRBV29-1 with TRBJ2-7; D call uncertain. The CDR3 is 12 residues long. Trimming left V 4 bases short and J 7 bases short, with 14 bases between. The germline gives CDR1 SQVTM, CDR2 ANQGSEA. The CDR3 DNA reads as TGCAGCGTTGCTCGGGTGGGTGGGGAGCAGTACTTC. Its protein is CSVARVGGEQYF.

V is TRBV4-1 and J is TRBJ2-1; perhaps D is TRBD1 or TRBD2 (5 bases each). The germline V gene encodes CDR1 MGHRA and CDR2 YSYEKL. The CDR3 has 19 residues. The V end lost 2 bases, the J end lost 4 bases, and 24 bases lay between the germline ends. The CDR3 DNA is TGCGCCAGCAGCCAAAGGGGACGAAGAGGTAGCCGAGGGTACAATGAGCAGTTCTTC. It codes for CASSQRGRRGSRGYNEQFF.

The CDR3 nucleotides read TGTGCCAGCAGCTCCTACGGACAACCCTACGAGCAGTACTTC. Protein product: CASSSYGQPYEQYF. The V call is TRBV7-9, the J call TRBJ2-7, with TRBD1 as a possible D gene (5 bases). The germline V and J ends were trimmed by 4 bases and 2 bases, with 12 bases remaining between them. Per germline, CDR1 SEHNR and CDR2 FQNEAQ (reference sequence). The CDR3 is 14 residues long.

This chain links TRBV27 with TRBJ1-1, with a possible D match to TRBD1 (5 bases). Per the germline V gene, CDR1 is MNHEY and CDR2 is SMNVEV (reference sequence). With 6 bases removed from V and 5 bases from J, the gap between germline ends came to 16 bases. CDR3 length equals 14 residues. The chain's CDR3 is CASRLQWGRTEAFF. Here the CDR3 DNA reads TGTGCCAGCAGGCTACAGTGGGGGAGGACTGAAGCTTTCTTT.

The chain couples TRBV5-8 to TRBJ2-1; 9 positions agree with TRBD2. Germline CDR1 reads SGHTS; CDR2 reads YDEGEE. J gave up 3 bases and V 0 bases, and 7 bases lay outside the gene matches. The CDR3 is made up of 17 amino acids. DNA for the CDR3: TGTGCCAGCAGCTTGGGGACTAGCGTGCCCTTCTACAATGAGCAGTTCTTC. It is translated as CASSLGTSVPFYNEQFF.

The rearrangement joins TRBV15 to TRBJ1-1; D is uncertain. V was clipped by 1 base and J by 4 bases, with 10 bases between them. The CDR3 runs to 14 residues. Germline V gene lookup returns CDR1 LNHNV and CDR2 YYDKDF (reference sequence). CDR3 amino acids: CATSRGAESTEAFF. DNA of the CDR3: TGTGCCACCAGCAGAGGGGCGGAGAGCACTGAAGCTTTCTTT. Looking up the rest from reference TRBV15 and TRBJ1-1 gives the full variable domain: DAMVIQNPRYQVTQFGKPVTLSCSQTLNHNVMYWYQQKSSQAPKLLFHYYDKDFNNEADTPDNFQSRRPNTSFCFLDIRSPGLGDTAMYLCATSRGAESTEAFFGQGTRLTVV.

This clonotype was detected only once. The rearrangement links TRBV19 to TRBJ2-7; a weak D match, TRBD2 (6 bases). The ends were cut back, 5 bases at V and 4 bases at J, with 18 bases in the middle. The CDR3 extends over 15 amino acids. Germline CDR1 LNHDA, CDR2 SQIVND (reference sequence). Here the CDR3 DNA reads TGTGCCAGTAGTGCCGGGGGAGGCGCAATATACGAGCAGTACTTC. Its translation is CASSAGGGAIYEQYF.

The table lists this clonotype with a few counts. The chain couples TRBV20-1 to TRBJ1-2; 8 bases are a match to TRBD1. The J segment lost 7 bases and the V segment lost 0 bases, leaving 7 bases of the junction unmatched. The CDR3 spans 14 residues. CDR1 is DFQATT and CDR2 is SNEGSKA in the germline V gene (reference sequence). This CDR3 is CSARDPDRASGYTF. In DNA form, the CDR3 reads TGCAGTGCTAGAGACCCGGACAGGGCGAGTGGCTACACCTTC.

The chain employs TRBV20-1 and TRBJ2-2; 8 nucleotides line up with TRBD2. Germline values: CDR1 DFQATT, CDR2 SNEGSKA (reference sequence). This CDR3 has 18 amino acids. V trimming: 3 bases; J trimming: 8 bases; junction bases outside the gene matches: 20. The CDR3 loop reads CSARRARGSGSISGELFF. The CDR3 DNA sequence: TGCAGTGCTAGGCGGGCGAGGGGAAGCGGGAGTATCTCGGGGGAGCTGTTTTTT.

V gene TRBV12-3 or TRBV12-4 combines with J gene TRBJ2-2, with D possibly TRBD1 on 6 matching bases. The length of the CDR3 is 14 residues. V lost 5 bases and J 6 bases, leaving 13 bases between the germline ends. CDR3 DNA sequence: TGTGCCAGCAGTCTATACACAGGGTCCGGGGAGCTGTTTTTT. This gives the protein CASSLYTGSGELFF.

This clonotype was counted a few times. This CDR3 is CASRIPGGTDEQFF. The CDR3 nucleotides are TGTGCCAGCAGAATCCCGGGGGGTACCGATGAGCAGTTCTTC. The gene calls are TRBV28 and TRBJ2-1; 7 bases map to TRBD2. Germline V CDR1 and CDR2: MDHEN, SYDVKM. The V gene end was trimmed by 6 bases and the J gene end by 8 bases; junction bases not matched to a gene: 10. This CDR3 has 14 amino acids.

This clonotype was found many times. The chain links TRBV12-3 or TRBV12-4 to TRBJ2-5; 9 nucleotides line up with TRBD1. This CDR3 is 16 amino acids long. With 8 bases clipped from V and 0 bases from J, the junction kept 10 bases outside the gene matches. The CDR3 nucleotides are TGTGCCAGCTCAAAGCCCGGGACAGGGTACCAAGAGACCCAGTACTTC. The encoded protein is CASSKPGTGYQETQYF.

The chain carries TRBV12-3 or TRBV12-4 and TRBJ2-1; D ambiguous. The V end lost 10 bases, the J end lost 5 bases, and 12 bases lay between the germline ends. This CDR3 region has 12 residues. Here the CDR3 reads CATSEPHNEQFF. The DNA of the CDR3 is TGTGCCACAAGTGAGCCCCACAATGAGCAGTTCTTC.

This rearrangement joins TRBV7-9 to TRBJ1-2; 10 nucleotides agree with TRBD1. The germline V gene has CDR1 SEHNR and CDR2 FQNEAQ (reference sequence). The CDR3 is 13 residues long. V shed 4 bases, J shed 6 bases, and the junction held 2 bases outside the gene matches. This CDR3 reads CASSSGTGDGYTF. CDR3 DNA sequence: TGTGCCAGCAGCTCAGGGACAGGGGATGGCTACACCTTC.

This clonotype was counted between two and nine times. The CDR3 bases are TGCGCCAGCAGCTTCCAGAGGCCGGCAACTAATGAAAAACTGTTTTTT. Its protein product is CASSFQRPATNEKLFF. The chain links TRBV5-1 to TRBJ1-4; D not certain. Trimming took 2 bases from V and 0 from J, leaving 11 bases between them. This CDR3 is built from 16 residues. Germline CDR1 reads SGHRS; CDR2 reads YFSETQ.

This rearrangement joins TRBV29-1 to TRBJ2-1, with 8 bases that match TRBD1. The V and J ends lost 5 bases and 5 bases, in that order; junction bases with no gene match: 11. The CDR3 sequence is 15 residues long. The germline V gene encodes CDR1 SQVTM and CDR2 ANQGSEA. The CDR3, as DNA: TGCAGCGTTTCTGCCCGGGACAGGACCGACAATGAGCAGTTCTTC. Translating it yields CSVSARDRTDNEQFF.

The table lists this clonotype with a few counts. The V and J genes are TRBV27 and TRBJ1-1, with 9 bases identical to TRBD1. The CDR3 is 13 residues long. J lost 12 bases, V lost 6 bases, and 11 bases had no gene match. The germline V gene encodes CDR1 MNHEY and CDR2 SMNVEV (reference sequence). The CDR3: CASSSGTGNSPFF. CDR3 DNA: TGTGCCAGCAGCTCTGGGACAGGGAATTCCCCTTTCTTT.

The genes are TRBV5-1 and TRBJ2-7, with D unresolved. The length of the CDR3 is 13 residues. Per germline, CDR1 SGHRS and CDR2 YFSETQ. Deletions cut 0 bases from V and 11 bases from J, with 15 bases between. DNA for the CDR3: TGCGCCAGCAGCTTGGGTGATTCTTCCTGGGAGTACTTC. It codes for CASSLGDSSWEYF.

The rearrangement joins TRBV20-1 to TRBJ2-1, with a weak D call TRBD2 (5 bases). V was shortened by 4 bases and J by 2 bases, with 15 bases between the two germline ends. Germline V gene data show CDR1 as DFQATT and CDR2 as SNEGSKA (reference sequence). This CDR3 spans 15 amino acids. CDR3 sequence (DNA): TGCAGTGCTACGGAGGCAAACGGAGCCTACAATGAGCAGTTCTTC. Its protein product is CSATEANGAYNEQFF.

The chain carries TRBV29-1 and TRBJ2-1; no reliable D call. This CDR3 is 11 amino acids long. Looked up from germline, CDR1 is SQVTM and CDR2 is ANQGSEA. Trimming stripped 6 bases from V and 2 bases from J, with 5 bases between. The CDR3 reads CSVRAYNEQFF. Written as DNA, the CDR3 is TGCAGCGTCCGAGCCTACAATGAGCAGTTCTTC.

The genes are TRBV9 and TRBJ2-4; TRBD2 matches at 9 bases. Germline-derived CDR1 and CDR2 are SGDLS and YYNGEE. This CDR3 has 14 amino acids. The V segment lost 0 bases and the J segment 9 bases; nucleotides outside the gene matches: 4. CDR3 amino acids: CASSVGLAEGIQYF. The CDR3 coding sequence is TGTGCCAGCAGCGTAGGACTAGCGGAAGGCATTCAGTACTTC.

The chain combines TRBV7-6 with TRBJ2-1, with a tentative D call TRBD2 (6 bases). The germline V and J ends were trimmed by 0 bases and 16 bases, with 13 bases remaining between them. The CDR3 is made up of 12 amino acids. Germline CDR1 SGHVS, CDR2 FNYEAQ. For the CDR3, the DNA is TGTGCCAGCAGCTTAGCGGGGACTGATCATTTCTTC. Its protein product is CASSLAGTDHFF.

This clonotype was seen ten or more times. Germline and junction disagree at one end, which may indicate a read error. This sequence joins TRBV12-3 or TRBV12-4 and TRBJ2-1; 7 nucleotides agree with TRBD2. There are 13 residues in the CDR3. CDR3 sequence: CASSPPRPGGVIF. CDR3 DNA sequence: TGTGCCAGCAGCCCCCCGCGGCCGGGAGGAGTGATCTTC.

The chain has TRBV7-2 and TRBJ2-1; D tentatively fits TRBD1 or TRBD2 (5 bases each). This CDR3 comprises 14 residues. Germline loops: CDR1 SGHTA, CDR2 FQGNSA. V was cut by 3 bases and J by 7 bases, with 13 bases left in between. The CDR3 region is CASSLAGTINEQFF. The DNA of the CDR3 is TGTGCCAGCAGCTTGGCCGGGACGATAAATGAGCAGTTCTTC.

This clonotype occurred a few times. The rearrangement joins TRBV4-1 to TRBJ1-2, with D possibly TRBD1 on 5 matching bases. The CDR3 length is 17 residues. Trimming took off 0 bases at V and 2 bases at J, with 16 bases between the two ends. From germline, CDR1 is MGHRA and CDR2 YSYEKL. The CDR3 here is CASSQEDSPFPNYGYTF. The CDR3 nucleotides read TGCGCCAGCAGCCAAGAAGACAGCCCATTCCCCAACTATGGCTACACCTTC.